One sample yielded the 24 T cell receptor beta chains listed below, sequenced in a study of T cell changes during pregnancy in multiple sclerosis. TCRdb keeps only in-frame clones here, not all; method: immunoSEQ multiplex PCR. Here the sample spans approximately 48,000 clones, roughly 92% being singletons. This sample comprised CD8+ T cells from peripheral blood mononuclear cells, obtained before pregnancy. These receptors all come from a female donor with multiple sclerosis, enrolled in a pregnancy study.

DNA for the CDR3: TGTGCCCCTCGGAGGGTTAGCTCCTACGAGCAGTACTTC. Translated, it gives CAPRRVSSYEQYF. The chain carries TRBV2 and TRBJ2-7, with D possibly being TRBD2 (6 bases). V lost 11 bases and J 0 bases, leaving 14 bases between the germline ends. The CDR3 consists of 13 residues. Germline CDR1 reads SNHLY; CDR2 reads FYNNEI.

This clone was observed once. The chain carries TRBV5-4 and TRBJ1-1, with no clear D. This CDR3 has 14 residues. Trimming pared 3 bases from V and 4 bases from J, leaving 13 bases between. In germline, CDR1 is SGHNT, CDR2 YYREEE (reference sequence). CDR3 bases: TGTGCCAGCAGCTCGTCACGGGGTATCACTGAAGCTTTCTTT. This sequence encodes CASSSSRGITEAFF.

The chain has TRBV2 and TRBJ1-5; TRBD1 aligns across 8 bases. The germline gives CDR1 SNHLY, CDR2 FYNNEI. This CDR3 spans 17 amino acids. V shed 2 bases, J shed 4 bases, and the junction held 10 bases outside the gene matches. The CDR3 nucleotides read TGTGCCAGCAGTGAAAAGGTTCTTAGACAGGGGAATCAGCCCCAGCATTTT. Its translation: CASSEKVLRQGNQPQHF.

The chain recombines TRBV19 with TRBJ2-7; TRBD1 agrees at 7 bases. This CDR3 is built from 15 residues. V shed 4 bases, J shed 0 bases, and the junction held 6 bases outside the gene matches. Germline lookup yields CDR1 LNHDA and CDR2 SQIVND (reference sequence). CDR3 sequence (DNA): TGTGCCAGTAGTACTACAGGGGCCTCCTCCTACGAGCAGTACTTC. Protein product: CASSTTGASSYEQYF.

This chain joins TRBV19 and TRBJ1-5, with 9 bases lining up with TRBD1. The CDR3 contains 14 residues. V was clipped by 5 bases and J by 7 bases; unmatched bases: 6. CDR1 and CDR2 (germline): LNHDA, SQIVND (reference sequence). The CDR3 loop reads CASSLLDRGQPQHF. Here the CDR3 DNA reads TGTGCCAGTAGTCTCCTTGACAGGGGGCAGCCCCAGCATTTT.

The genes are TRBV14 and TRBJ1-2; D is ambiguous. The CDR3 is 13 amino acids. Germline assignment: CDR1 SGHDN and CDR2 FVKESK. V gave up 1 base and J gave up 4 bases, with 7 bases separating them. CDR3 DNA: TGTGCCAGCAGCCAAGTCGGGTCCTATGGCTACACCTTC. Translating gives CASSQVGSYGYTF.

V is TRBV6-1 and J is TRBJ1-1, with D uncertain. The CDR3 is made up of 15 amino acids. Germline V CDR1 and CDR2: MNHNS, SASEGT. V lost 5 bases and J 5 bases, leaving 18 bases between the germline ends. Here the CDR3 DNA reads TGTGCCAGCAGTAACCCCGGGTCCGGGAGGACTGAAGCTTTCTTT. It is translated as CASSNPGSGRTEAFF.

This chain uses TRBV30 with TRBJ2-7, with TRBD1 matching 8 bases. The junction had 1 base not matched to a gene; V was cut back by 8 bases and J by 1 base. Germline V gene data show CDR1 as GTSNPN and CDR2 as SVGIG (reference sequence). The CDR3 is made up of 11 amino acids. CDR3 in amino acids: CAGTGSYEQYF. The CDR3 DNA reads TGTGCCGGGACAGGATCCTACGAGCAGTACTTC.

This chain joins TRBV14 and TRBJ2-7; D may match TRBD1 or TRBD2 (9 bases each). Trimming removed 6 bases from V and 1 base from J, with 22 bases in between. This CDR3 spans 17 amino acids. Germline V gives CDR1 SGHDN, CDR2 FVKESK. The CDR3 region has the DNA TGTGCCAGCAGAGGGACAGGGAGCGGGAGGACATCCTACGAGCAGTACTTC. Amino acid sequence: CASRGTGSGRTSYEQYF.

The rearrangement joins TRBV7-6 to TRBJ2-1; D is perhaps TRBD1 (7 bases). The CDR3 is 16 amino acids. Germline CDR1 reads SGHVS; CDR2 reads FNYEAQ. Trimming took 5 bases from V and 8 from J, leaving 22 bases between them. CDR3 nucleotide sequence: TGTGCCAGCAGCCCATCAGGGGGGCTGGCCCGCGATGAGCAGTTCTTC. Translation: CASSPSGGLARDEQFF.

This chain uses TRBV30 with TRBJ2-7, with TRBD2 as a possible D gene (5 bases). Germline V CDR1 and CDR2: GTSNPN, SVGIG (reference sequence). The CDR3 extends over 12 amino acids. The V end was cut by 4 bases, the J end by 2 bases, with 9 bases between. CDR3 nucleotides: TGTGCCTGGATCGGGGAAACCTACGAGCAGTACTTC. Its translation is CAWIGETYEQYF.

This clone was observed a single time. The CDR3 loop reads CASSTRIQGNQGTYEQYF. Here the CDR3 DNA reads TGTGCCAGCAGTACCAGAATCCAGGGGAACCAGGGGACCTACGAGCAGTACTTC. The chain links TRBV28 to TRBJ2-5, with D tentatively TRBD1 (6 bases). TRBJ2-7 matches the DNA end more closely, so the J call is doubtful. This CDR3 contains 18 residues. The V gene's germline CDR1 is MDHEN and CDR2 SYDVKM.

This chain joins TRBV19 and TRBJ1-4; D is possibly TRBD1 (5 bases). This CDR3 has 13 amino acids. From germline, CDR1 is LNHDA and CDR2 SQIVND (reference sequence). Trimming shortened V by 3 bases and J by 10 bases, and 12 bases separated the two germline ends. CDR3 bases: TGTGCCAGTAGTATTTATGGGCAGGGAAAACTGTTTTTT. Protein product: CASSIYGQGKLFF.

As concerns this clone: At the DNA level, this CDR3 is encoded by other sequences in the same sample as well. This chain uses TRBV6-4 with TRBJ2-3; 8 nucleotides agree with TRBD2. This CDR3 is built from 15 residues. Germline CDR1 reads MRHNA; CDR2 reads SNTAGT. V dropped 4 bases and J dropped 0; count of bases not matched to a gene: 3. CDR3 region: CASSATSGSTDTQYF. For the CDR3, the DNA is TGTGCCAGCAGTGCCACTAGCGGAAGCACAGATACGCAGTATTTT.

The V gene is TRBV7-9, the J gene TRBJ2-7; 10 bases are shared with TRBD2. This CDR3 has 17 amino acids. Germline CDR1 is SEHNR and CDR2 is FQNEAQ (reference sequence). V was clipped by 5 bases and J by 2 bases; unmatched bases: 12. CDR3 sequence (DNA): TGTGCCAGCAGCCCACGGCTAGCGGGAGATCCCGCCTACGAGCAGTACTTC. It codes for CASSPRLAGDPAYEQYF. Looking up the rest from reference TRBV7-9 and TRBJ2-7 gives the full variable domain: DTGVSQNPRHKITKRGQNVTFRCDPISEHNRLYWYRQTLGQGPEFLTYFQNEAQLEKSRLLSDRFSAERPKGSFSTLEIQRTEQGDSAMYLCASSPRLAGDPAYEQYFGPGTRLTVT.

Here the CDR3 reads CAWNPGQSSYGYTF. The CDR3 DNA sequence: TGTGCCTGGAACCCGGGACAGAGTTCCTATGGCTACACCTTC. The gene calls are TRBV30 and TRBJ1-2; TRBD1 matches 7 bases. Germline V gene data show CDR1 as GTSNPN and CDR2 as SVGIG (reference sequence). J was trimmed by 4 bases and V by 4 bases; bases with no gene match: 9. The CDR3 spans 14 residues.

The rearrangement links TRBV7-9 to TRBJ1-1; 9 bases are a match to TRBD1. The length of the CDR3 is 15 residues. V was clipped by 4 bases and J by 1 base; unmatched bases: 4. Per germline, CDR1 SEHNR and CDR2 FQNEAQ (reference sequence). The CDR3 DNA follows: TGTGCCAGCAGCTCTCTGACAGGGGGGAACACTGAAGCTTTCTTT. This sequence encodes CASSSLTGGNTEAFF.

The chain has TRBV5-6 and TRBJ2-2; 11 bases fit TRBD2. CDR1 is SGHDT and CDR2 is YYEEEE in the germline V gene. With 4 bases clipped from V and 1 base from J, the junction kept 6 bases outside the gene matches. The CDR3 has 17 residues. DNA for the CDR3: TGTGCCAGCAGCGGGGGTGGGACTAGCGGGAACACCGGGGAGCTGTTTTTT. This translates into CASSGGGTSGNTGELFF. Drawing the rest from reference TRBV5-6 and TRBJ2-2, the complete variable domain is DAGVTQSPTHLIKTRGQQVTLRCSPKSGHDTVSWYQQALGQGPQFIFQYYEEEERQRGNFPDRFSGHQFPNYSSELNVNALLLGDSALYLCASSGGGTSGNTGELFFGEGSRLTVL.

The chain has TRBV19 and TRBJ1-1; 7 nucleotides line up with TRBD1. V was pared by 6 bases and J by 0 bases, with 4 bases of the junction left unmatched. The CDR3 loop spans 14 amino acids. Germline V CDR1 and CDR2: LNHDA, SQIVND (reference sequence). CDR3 amino acids: CASRGDRLNTEAFF. The DNA of the CDR3 is TGTGCCAGTAGAGGGGACAGACTGAACACTGAAGCTTTCTTT.

J is TRBJ2-2 and V is TRBV28; possibly TRBD1 for D (6 bases). The CDR3 totals 16 residues. From germline, CDR1 is MDHEN and CDR2 SYDVKM. Trimming pared 2 bases from V and 2 bases from J, leaving 12 bases between. CDR3 residues: CASSLPRDKNTGELFF. The CDR3 nucleotides are TGTGCCAGCAGTTTACCCCGGGACAAAAACACCGGGGAGCTGTTTTTT.

The chain couples TRBV29-1 to TRBJ2-4; TRBD1 is a possible D gene (6 bases). Looked up from germline, CDR1 is SQVTM and CDR2 is ANQGSEA. The CDR3 has 15 amino acids. Trimming removed 5 bases at V and 2 bases at J, with 16 bases between. The CDR3 spells CSVKTGLATKNIQYF. The DNA for the CDR3 is TGCAGCGTTAAGACAGGTCTAGCAACCAAAAACATTCAGTACTTC.

V is TRBV2 and J is TRBJ1-1; 8 nucleotides align to TRBD1. Germline CDR1 is SNHLY and CDR2 is FYNNEI. V was pared by 10 bases and J by 2 bases, with 15 bases of the junction left unmatched. The CDR3 is 16 amino acids. In DNA form, the CDR3 reads TGTGCCACTATAGGACAGGGAATTTGGACTAACACTGAAGCTTTCTTT. The encoded protein is CATIGQGIWTNTEAFF.

J is TRBJ2-2 and V is TRBV29-1; D unclear. With 7 bases removed from V and 2 bases from J, the gap between germline ends came to 14 bases. The germline V gene encodes CDR1 SQVTM and CDR2 ANQGSEA. This CDR3 spans 14 amino acids. The CDR3 DNA sequence: TGCAGCGCCCACCTGGAGACTAACACCGGGGAGCTGTTTTTT. Translation gives CSAHLETNTGELFF.

The rearrangement links TRBV21-1 to TRBJ2-5; whether TRBD2, the table's D call, matches the DNA was not checked. TRBV21-1 is a known pseudogene. This CDR3 is built from 12 residues. CDR3 sequence: CASTTSRETQYF. DNA of the CDR3: TGTGCCAGCACCACGTCTAGGGAGACCCAGTACTTC.